A selection of T cell receptor beta chains follows, all from one sample in a study of blood T cell repertoires in COVID-19. Repertoires were generated with immunoSEQ multiplex PCR, while TCRdb's copy carries only in-frame clones and drops some. Of nearly 110,000 clones listed, about 64% are singletons. Sequencing input: peripheral blood. These receptors were collected from a human donor with acute or convalescent COVID-19. The donor label of this sample is uncertain. The CDR3 runs from the conserved cysteine through the conserved F or W. Each record gives: V gene, clone size, D gene, J gene, CDR3 DNA, CDR3 protein. The D gene is left open where the match is weak. Size is omitted from some rows. Given values are once, few, many or a class for expanded clones.

>TRBV10-3|few|NA|TRBJ1-2
TGTGCCATCAGTGAGGGGGTCCCGGGGTATGGCTACACCTTC
CAISEGVPGYGYTF
>TRBV9|NA|TRBD1|TRBJ1-2
TGTGCCAGCAGCCCCCCCGGGACAGTCTATGGCTACACCTTC
CASSPPGTVYGYTF
>TRBV3-1/TRBV3-2|NA|TRBD1|TRBJ2-7
TGTGCCAGCAGCCAAGTAAGGGGACAGGAGCAGTACTTC
CASSQVRGQEQYF
>TRBV5-6|NA|NA|TRBJ1-1
TGTGCCAGCAGCTTGGGACCGGAGGTGAACACTGAAGCTTTCTTT
CASSLGPEVNTEAFF
>TRBV6-4|NA|TRBD1|TRBJ2-1
TGTGCCAGCAGTGGGGTACAGGGGGGCGAGCAGTTCTTC
CASSGVQGGEQFF
>TRBV20-1|NA|NA|TRBJ1-4
TGCAGTGCCAGTAACTCTGTAGCTAATGAAAAACTGTTTTTT
CSASNSVANEKLFF
>TRBV3-1/TRBV3-2|NA|TRBD1|TRBJ1-4
TGTGCCAGCAGCCCCAGGGGGGAAAAACTGTTTTTT
CASSPRGEKLFF
>TRBV6-1|NA|TRBD1|TRBJ1-5
TGTGCCAGCAGTGAAGGGGACAGGGTTACTCAGCCCCAGCATTTT
CASSEGDRVTQPQHF
>TRBV3-1/TRBV3-2|NA|NA|TRBJ1-6
TGTGCCAGCAGCCAAGATCAGACCTATAATTCACCCCTCCACTTT
CASSQDQTYNSPLHF
>TRBV23-1|NA|TRBD1|TRBJ1-1
TGCGCCAGCAGTGGCCGGACAGGGCCGAACCATAACACTGAAGCTTTCTTT
CASSGRTGPNHNTEAFF
>TRBV11-2|few|NA|TRBJ2-6
TGTGCCAGCAGCAGAAACCCGGGCTCTGGGGCCAACGTCCTGACTTTC
CASSRNPGSGANVLTF
>TRBV2|NA|NA|TRBJ2-4
TGTGCCAGCAGACACTCGGGGGTTAAACTAGCCAAAAACATTCAGTACTTC
CASRHSGVKLAKNIQYF
>TRBV2|NA|TRBD1|TRBJ1-1
TGTGCCAGCAGTCAGACAGGGTTCACTGAAGCTTTCTTT
CASSQTGFTEAFF
>TRBV6-2/TRBV6-3|NA|NA|TRBJ2-1
TGTGCCAGCAGTTTTAGGGTCGGGACTCTAGACAATGAGCAGTTCTTC
CASSFRVGTLDNEQFF
>TRBV11-2|few|NA|TRBJ2-5
TGTGCCAGCAGCTTACAGGGGCGGGTAGAAGAGACCCAGTACTTC
CASSLQGRVEETQYF
>TRBV11-2|NA|NA|TRBJ2-6
TGTGCCAGCAGTTCCCGAGGCTTTTCTGGGGCCAACGTCCTGACTTTC
CASSSRGFSGANVLTF
>TRBV2|NA|TRBD1|TRBJ1-5
TGTGCCAGCAGCCGACAGGGAGGCAATCAGCCCCAGCATTTT
CASSRQGGNQPQHF
>TRBV2|few|TRBD1|TRBJ2-7
TGTGCCAGCAGTGTGGACAGGGGGAGCCAGTACGAGCAGTACTTC
CASSVDRGSQYEQYF
>TRBV6-5|NA|TRBD1|TRBJ2-7
TGTGCCAGCAGCGCGACAGGGCCCTACGAGCAGTACTTC
CASSATGPYEQYF
>TRBV4-1|NA|TRBD1|TRBJ2-1
TGCGCCAGCAGCCAGATGGACAGGGTCCGATACAATGAGCAGTTCTTC
CASSQMDRVRYNEQFF
>TRBV2|few|TRBD1|TRBJ2-4
TGTGCCAAGAGACAGGGGGGCATTCAGTACTTC
CAKRQGGIQYF
>TRBV24-1|NA|NA|TRBJ2-5
TGTGCCACCAGTGATTCCATACAGGAGAGAGAGACCCAGTACTTC
CATSDSIQERETQYF
>TRBV28|NA|TRBD1|TRBJ1-4
TGTGCCAGCAGTTTTGGGGACAGGGGGGAAAAACTGTTTTTT
CASSFGDRGEKLFF
>TRBV4-2|once|TRBD2|TRBJ2-2
TGTGCCAGCAGCCAGGTAGGACTAGCGGGAGGCCTTGGCACCGGGGAGCTGTTTTTT
CASSQVGLAGGLGTGELFF
>TRBV5-4|few|NA|TRBJ2-5
TGTGCCAGCAGCTTCCGCGGGGAGGAGACCCAGTACTTC
CASSFRGEETQYF
>TRBV6-1|few|NA|TRBJ1-1
TGTGCCAGCAGTGAAACCCACAGGGCTTTCTTT
CASSETHRAFF
>TRBV29-1|NA|NA|TRBJ2-5
TGCAGCGTTGGGACAGTGTGGGAGACCCAGTACTTC
CSVGTVWETQYF
>TRBV4-1|NA|TRBD2|TRBJ2-3
TGCGCCAGCAGCCATCCCCTAGCGGGGGATAGCACAGATACGCAGTATTTT
CASSHPLAGDSTDTQYF
>TRBV5-1|NA|NA|TRBJ1-3
TGCGCCAGCAGACGGGACACCGGCTCTGGAAACACCATATATTTT
CASRRDTGSGNTIYF
>TRBV10-3|NA|NA|TRBJ1-5
TGTGCCAAGGCGAAAGGGGGCAATCAGCCCCAGCATTTT
CAKAKGGNQPQHF
>TRBV28|NA|NA|TRBJ2-3
TGTGCCAGCAAGACTGGACTGAGCACAGATACGCAGTATTTT
CASKTGLSTDTQYF
>TRBV24-1|NA|NA|TRBJ2-2
TGTGCCACCAGTGATGCGGGGCGGACCCTCACCGGGGAGCTGTTTTTT
CATSDAGRTLTGELFF
>TRBV12-3/TRBV12-4|NA|TRBD2|TRBJ2-3
TGTGCCAGCAGTGGACTAGTCCCAGATACGCAGTATTTT
CASSGLVPDTQYF
>TRBV6-5|NA|NA|TRBJ1-5
TGTGCCAGCAGCTCGAAGGGGAATCAGCCCCAGCATTTT
CASSSKGNQPQHF
>TRBV9|NA|TRBD2|TRBJ2-2
TGTGCCAGCAGCGTCCACGGGGGGGCCTTGACCGGGGAGCTGTTTTTT
CASSVHGGALTGELFF
>TRBV6-5|NA|NA|TRBJ2-1
TGTGCCAGCAATGGCGGAGTAGGTAATGAGCAGTTCTTC
CASNGGVGNEQFF
>TRBV18|many|NA|TRBJ1-2
TGTGCCAGCTCACCCGGACAGAGAGGTGGCTACACCTTC
CASSPGQRGGYTF
>TRBV5-1|NA|NA|TRBJ1-1
TGCGCCAGCAGCTTGGGAGCGGGGGCCACTGAAGCTTTCTTT
CASSLGAGATEAFF
>TRBV2|once|TRBD1|TRBJ1-4
TGTGCCAGCAGAAGTACAGGGGGCGAAAAACTGTTTTTT
CASRSTGGEKLFF
>TRBV11-2|few|TRBD1|TRBJ1-1
TGTGCCAGCAGGTACAGGGGTGCCGTGTCTGAAGCTTTCTTT
CASRYRGAVSEAFF
>TRBV2|NA|NA|TRBJ2-4
TGTGCCAGCAGGGGGCTTCTTGGCAAAAACATTCAGTACTTC
CASRGLLGKNIQYF
>TRBV28|NA|NA|TRBJ1-5
TGTGCCAGCAGCCCCATTACAGTTATGAATCAGCCCCAGCATTTT
CASSPITVMNQPQHF
>TRBV6-6|NA|NA|TRBJ2-5
TGTGCCAGCAACACAGGGAGAGAGACCCAGTACTTC
CASNTGRETQYF
>TRBV24-1|NA|NA|TRBJ2-5
TGTGCCACCAGTGGGGGCAGGGGACACAAGAAAACCCAGTACTTC
CATSGGRGHKKTQYF
>TRBV18|few|NA|TRBJ1-2
TGTGCCAGCTCACCACCTGGGGCCGCTGGTTTAGGCTACACCTTC
CASSPPGAAGLGYTF
>TRBV5-1|few|TRBD1|TRBJ1-2
TGCGCCAGCAGCCCCCAGGGGGTGGAGGGCTACACCTTC
CASSPQGVEGYTF
>TRBV11-2|NA|NA|TRBJ2-1
TGTGCCAGCAGCTTCGCCAGGACAGCTTCCTACAATGAGCAGTTCTTC
CASSFARTASYNEQFF
>TRBV19|NA|NA|TRBJ1-3
TGTGCCAGTAGTATGGGGCGCTCTGGAAACACCATATATTTT
CASSMGRSGNTIYF
>TRBV6-5|NA|NA|TRBJ1-1
TGTGCCAGCAAGCGGGGCAGCCAGACTGAAGCTTTCTTT
CASKRGSQTEAFF
>TRBV15|once|NA|TRBJ2-6
TGTGCCACCAGCAGAGAACGGTCTTCTGGGGCCAACGTCCTGACTTTC
CATSRERSSGANVLTF